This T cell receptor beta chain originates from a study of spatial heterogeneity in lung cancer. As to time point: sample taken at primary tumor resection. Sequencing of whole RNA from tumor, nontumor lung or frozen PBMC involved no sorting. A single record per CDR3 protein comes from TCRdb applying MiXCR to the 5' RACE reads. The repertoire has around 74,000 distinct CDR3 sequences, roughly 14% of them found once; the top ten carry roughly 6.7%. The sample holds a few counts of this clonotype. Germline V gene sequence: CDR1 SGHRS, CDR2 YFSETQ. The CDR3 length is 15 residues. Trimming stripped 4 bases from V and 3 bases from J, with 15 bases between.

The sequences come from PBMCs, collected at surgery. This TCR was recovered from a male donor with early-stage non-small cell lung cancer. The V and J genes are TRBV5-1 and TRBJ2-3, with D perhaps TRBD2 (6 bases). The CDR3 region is CASSHAGGGTDTQYF. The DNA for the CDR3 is TGCGCCAGCAGCCACGCAGGTGGGGGGACAGATACGCAGTATTTT.